This TCR beta chain was sequenced in a study of cytomegalovirus exposure and HLA in healthy donors. Use of 60 Vbeta and 13 Jbeta primers characterized the PCR. Sequencing was performed with immunoSEQ multiplex PCR; in TCRdb, only in-frame clones are kept and a portion is missing. The repertoire has about 180,000 clones, less than 80% of them found once; the top ten carry 0.69%. V lost 10 bases and J lost 2, with 15 bases in between. The germline V gene encodes CDR1 MNHNS and CDR2 SASEGT. The CDR3 has 13 residues. Sequencing was performed on PBMCs. The rearrangement links TRBV6-1 to TRBJ2-7, with D maybe TRBD2 (5 bases). The TCR was taken from a woman in her thirties or forties in good health and CMV-seronegative. The CDR3 sequence is CAISPDGTYEQYF. CDR3 nucleotides: TGTGCCATATCTCCGGACGGGACCTACGAGCAGTACTTC.